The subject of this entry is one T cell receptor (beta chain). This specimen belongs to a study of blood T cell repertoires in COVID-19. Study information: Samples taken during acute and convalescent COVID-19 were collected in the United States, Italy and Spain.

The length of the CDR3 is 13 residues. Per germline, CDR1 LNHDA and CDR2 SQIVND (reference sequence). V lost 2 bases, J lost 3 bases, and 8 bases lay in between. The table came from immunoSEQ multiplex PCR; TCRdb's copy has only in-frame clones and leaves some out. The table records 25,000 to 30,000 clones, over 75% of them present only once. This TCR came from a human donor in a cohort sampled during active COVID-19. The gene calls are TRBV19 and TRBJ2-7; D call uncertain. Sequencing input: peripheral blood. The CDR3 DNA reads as TGTGCCAGTAGTATAAGAGGCGGCTACGAGCAGTACTTC. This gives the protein CASSIRGGYEQYF.